This is a list of T cell receptor beta chains from one sample in a study of Graves' ophthalmopathy and Graves' hyperthyroidism. TCRdb reprocessed the multiplex PCR reads with MiXCR, giving one entry per CDR3 protein. The sample contains roughly 400,000 distinct CDR3 sequences, around 18% of which appear only once. The sequencing input was peripheral blood. The receptors shown here come from a woman under 30 with Graves' ophthalmopathy. CDR3s leave out the opening cysteine and the closing phenylalanine or tryptophan. Fields, in order: V gene, J gene, D gene, CDR3 protein. The D gene is left open where the match is weak.

>TRBV15|TRBJ2-7|TRBD2
ATSTTTSGIYEQY
>TRBV11-2|TRBJ2-2|NA
ASSFSDLTGELF
>TRBV12-3/TRBV12-4|TRBJ2-2|NA
AGPATATGELF
>TRBV6-1|TRBJ2-7|TRBD1
ASSRTGGSSYEQY
>TRBV7-6|TRBJ1-1|TRBD1
ASSLAEGADTEAF
>TRBV2|TRBJ1-1|NA
ASSEALTGGRDTEAF
>TRBV6-2/TRBV6-3|TRBJ2-7|NA
ASSYRVDNVEQY
>TRBV7-8|TRBJ2-7|TRBD2
ASSLQRLAAYEQY
>TRBV19|TRBJ1-5|NA
ASSMGPSNQPQH
>TRBV7-2|TRBJ1-1|NA
ASSYPIMNTEAF
>TRBV20-1|TRBJ1-1|NA
SARPQLNTEAF
>TRBV6-2/TRBV6-3|TRBJ2-7|NA
AAGSGVYEQY
>TRBV12-3/TRBV12-4|TRBJ1-1|NA
ASRISGGNTEAF
>TRBV2|TRBJ1-6|NA
ASSELNTANSPLH
>TRBV10-2|TRBJ2-7|NA
ASSVPPGRNSYEQY
>TRBV28|TRBJ2-7|TRBD2
ATFLAGGPAYEQY
>TRBV6-5|TRBJ2-5|NA
ASSYGWVRAQETQY
>TRBV6-2/TRBV6-3|TRBJ1-2|TRBD1
ASRRQGRNYGYT
>TRBV6-9|TRBJ2-4|NA
ASSYSRNAKNIQY
>TRBV7-7|TRBJ2-2|NA
ASSLGENTGELF
>TRBV11-2|TRBJ2-2|TRBD2
ASSFTAGGPVGELF
>TRBV6-1|TRBJ2-7|NA
ASSRSVTFVNEQY
>TRBV6-1|TRBJ1-2|NA
ASNAGFGYT
>TRBV12-3/TRBV12-4|TRBJ2-7|NA
ASRGQPGGNEQY
>TRBV11-1|TRBJ2-2|TRBD2
ASSLIASGRMLAGELF
>TRBV6-5|TRBJ2-7|NA
ASILGEVRSYEQY
>TRBV6-1|TRBJ2-5|NA
ASSATRVTQY
>TRBV5-1|TRBJ2-5|NA
ASSRDRQGGQETQY
>TRBV5-8|TRBJ2-7|NA
ASSLSGTVNYEQY
>TRBV6-1|TRBJ2-7|NA
ASSEVAEQY
>TRBV6-1|TRBJ1-6|NA
ASSELPPGTAYNSPLH
>TRBV24-1|TRBJ1-1|NA
ATSVVWAF
>TRBV2|TRBJ1-1|NA
ASCWTQYTEAF
>TRBV28|TRBJ2-4|NA
ASRGSDVRPKNIQY
>TRBV6-1|TRBJ2-7|TRBD1
ASGTGGEQY
>TRBV5-1|TRBJ1-1|NA
ASSLSRTPGSDQLAF
>TRBV28|TRBJ2-5|NA
ASSLNPGAGEETQY
>TRBV12-3/TRBV12-4|TRBJ1-1|TRBD1
ASSPRTGTLNTEAF
>TRBV6-2/TRBV6-3|TRBJ1-5|NA
ASRPNIPSDQPQH
>TRBV14|TRBJ2-7|TRBD1
ASSQGFSGQGKYEQY
>TRBV28|TRBJ1-5|NA
ASRPYSNQPQH